These 21 T cell receptor beta chains share one sample of origin, sequenced in a study of lymphopenia after photon versus proton radiotherapy (dated by TCRdb to between 2019 and 2020). The protocol used for the library was the immunoSEQ multiplex PCR assay. Sourced from immuneACCESS, this table was stored by TCRdb with only in-frame sequences that have V and J called. A share of the clones is absent; for the studies checked, an unresolved V gene accounts for under half, and the remainder has no known explanation. Here the sample has about 39,000 clones; around 90% occur a single time. The ten largest make up about 15% of the sample. The input for sequencing was peripheral blood, taken from a patient treated with photon-based radiotherapy. The receptors here all came from a man in his 60s with cholangiocarcinoma.

This clone is labeled medium-sized. The genes are TRBV19 and TRBJ2-3, with 8 positions matching TRBD2. This CDR3 region has 16 residues. After removal of 5 bases from V and 3 bases from J, the junction contained 10 bases not matched to a gene. CDR1 LNHDA and CDR2 SQIVND come from the germline V gene (reference sequence). Written as DNA, the CDR3 is TGTGCCAGTAGTTCCTACGGGGGGGGGCCGACAGATACGCAGTATTTT. This translates into CASSSYGGGPTDTQYF.

This chain joins TRBV7-3 and TRBJ2-1; no clear D gene. Germline values: CDR1 SGHTA, CDR2 FQGTGA. The CDR3 extends over 16 amino acids. With 5 bases removed from V and 1 base from J, the gap between germline ends came to 15 bases. The CDR3 region has the DNA TGTGCCAGCAGCGGGTCATCTACAGCGTCCTACAATGAGCAGTTCTTC. Its translation is CASSGSSTASYNEQFF.

This CDR3 is CASRKDREYEQYF. The DNA of the CDR3 is TGTGCCAGCAGGAAGGACAGGGAGTACGAGCAGTACTTC. The chain has TRBV6-5 and TRBJ2-7; 8 bases are a match to TRBD1. Germline values: CDR1 MNHEY, CDR2 SVGAGI. After removal of 6 bases from V and 4 bases from J, the junction contained 5 bases not matched to a gene. The CDR3 spans 13 residues.

This clone has only a few counts. The rearrangement links TRBV2 to TRBJ1-4, with 8 positions matching TRBD1. The CDR3 contains 15 residues. V lost 6 bases and J lost 2; bases outside the gene matches: 5. Germline CDR1 SNHLY, CDR2 FYNNEI. Here the CDR3 reads CASRGQGATNEKLFF. CDR3 nucleotides: TGTGCCAGCAGAGGCCAGGGGGCGACTAATGAAAAACTGTTTTTT.

This chain joins TRBV6-1 and TRBJ1-2; D is perhaps TRBD1 (5 bases). Trimming removed 7 bases at V and 2 bases at J, with 8 bases between. The CDR3 totals 12 residues. Germline-derived CDR1 and CDR2 are MNHNS and SASEGT. The CDR3 spells CASTAGNYGYTF. The CDR3 DNA follows: TGTGCCAGCACTGCAGGGAACTATGGCTACACCTTC.

The V gene is TRBV5-1, the J gene TRBJ2-1, with D uncertain. The germline gives CDR1 SGHRS, CDR2 YFSETQ. The CDR3 is 15 amino acids. V was pared by 4 bases and J by 5 bases, with 16 bases between. The CDR3 region has the DNA TGCGCCAGCAGCCCCGCCATCGGCGAACACAATGAGCAGTTCTTC. Translated: CASSPAIGEHNEQFF. Based on the CDR3 plus reference TRBV5-1 and TRBJ2-1, the full variable domain is KAGVTQTPRYLIKTRGQQVTLSCSPISGHRSVSWYQQTPGQGLQFLFEYFSETQRNKGNFPGRFSGRQFSNSRSEMNVSTLELGDSALYLCASSPAIGEHNEQFFGPGTRLTVL.

The chain uses TRBV28 and TRBJ2-1; 8 bases map to TRBD1. The germline V gene encodes CDR1 MDHEN and CDR2 SYDVKM. V lost 7 bases to trimming and J lost 8 bases; unmatched junction nucleotides: 16. There are 16 residues in the CDR3. The CDR3 is CASNFASGTGGDEQFF. As DNA, the CDR3 is TGTGCCAGCAACTTTGCGTCCGGGACAGGAGGCGATGAGCAGTTCTTC.

This clone has more than one count but fewer than ten. This chain uses TRBV6-5 with TRBJ1-1, with 8 bases lining up with TRBD1. The CDR3 extends over 11 amino acids. Germline V CDR1 and CDR2: MNHEY, SVGAGI. The V and J ends lost 5 bases and 13 bases, in that order; junction bases with no gene match: 6. CDR3 protein: CASSTGGQDFF. CDR3 bases: TGTGCCAGCAGTACAGGGGGACAGGATTTCTTT.

The gene calls are TRBV7-2 and TRBJ1-2, with a weak D call TRBD1 (6 bases). This CDR3 region has 15 residues. Trimming removed 1 base from V and 6 bases from J, with 15 bases in between. Germline V CDR1 and CDR2: SGHTA, FQGNSA. For the CDR3, the DNA is TGTGCCAGCAGCTTAGGAGCCCGACAGGTTGATGGCTACACCTTC. Translation gives CASSLGARQVDGYTF. The full variable domain, in which reference TRBV7-2 and TRBJ1-2 provide the parts outside the CDR3, is GAGVSQSPSNKVTEKGKDVELRCDPISGHTALYWYRQSLGQGLEFLIYFQGNSAPDKSGLPSDRFSAERTGGSVSTLTIQRTQQEDSAVYLCASSLGARQVDGYTFGSGTRLTVV.

V and J are TRBV5-1 and TRBJ2-3; D is unclear. This CDR3 region has 15 residues. Germline CDR1 SGHRS, CDR2 YFSETQ. V dropped 1 base and J dropped 2 bases, with 11 bases sitting between them. CDR3 sequence (DNA): TGCGCCAGCAGCTTGACGGCGGCATACACAGATACGCAGTATTTT. Its protein is CASSLTAAYTDTQYF.

The rearrangement joins TRBV28 to TRBJ1-1; possible D gene TRBD1, 5 bases. The length of the CDR3 is 15 residues. Per germline, CDR1 MDHEN and CDR2 SYDVKM. Deletions cut 3 bases from V and 5 bases from J, with 16 bases between. The DNA of the CDR3 is TGTGCCAGCAGTTTGAGGACACCACGTTGGACTGAAGCTTTCTTT. This codes for CASSLRTPRWTEAFF. The complete variable domain, with remaining parts taken from reference TRBV28 and TRBJ1-1, reads DVKVTQSSRYLVKRTGEKVFLECVQDMDHENMFWYRQDPGLGLRLIYFSYDVKMKEKGDIPEGYSVSREKKERFSLILESASTNQTSMYLCASSLRTPRWTEAFFGQGTRLTVV.

This chain connects TRBV25-1 to TRBJ2-7; 8 bases are shared with TRBD1. CDR3 length: 15 residues. The junction had 7 bases not matched to a gene; V was cut back by 4 bases and J by 2 bases. The germline V gene has CDR1 MGHDK and CDR2 SYGVNS. The CDR3 DNA reads TGTGCCAGCAGTGTACTTCAGGGGGCGACCTACGAGCAGTACTTC. This codes for CASSVLQGATYEQYF.

The J gene is TRBJ2-1, the V gene TRBV19; 12 nucleotides align to TRBD2. Germline CDR1 and CDR2: LNHDA and SQIVND (reference sequence). The CDR3 sequence is 15 residues long. The V gene end was trimmed by 5 bases and the J gene end by 3 bases; junction bases not matched to a gene: 2. CDR3 sequence (DNA): TGTGCCAGTAGTTCTAGCGGGAGGGTCTACAATGAGCAGTTCTTC. Amino acids: CASSSSGRVYNEQFF.

The CDR3 loop is CASSLAATGVGNEQFF. DNA for the CDR3: TGTGCCAGCAGCTTGGCCGCGACAGGGGTAGGCAATGAGCAGTTCTTC. The chain links TRBV5-5 to TRBJ2-1, with TRBD1 matching over 8 bases. In germline, CDR1 is SGHKS, CDR2 YYEKEE (reference sequence). The CDR3 covers 16 residues. Trimming at V came to 0 bases and at J to 6 bases, leaving 8 bases not matched to a gene.

V and J are TRBV19 and TRBJ1-5, with D maybe TRBD1 (5 bases). The CDR3 covers 12 residues. Trimming took 7 bases from V and 7 from J, leaving 11 bases between them. Looked up from germline, CDR1 is LNHDA and CDR2 is SQIVND (reference sequence). This CDR3 reads CASTQGLQPQHF. CDR3 nucleotides: TGTGCCAGTACCCAGGGACTGCAGCCCCAGCATTTT.

The V and J genes are TRBV11-2 and TRBJ2-5; D is ambiguous. Trimming stripped 3 bases from V and 3 bases from J, with 5 bases between. The CDR3 is made up of 12 amino acids. In germline, CDR1 is SGHAT, CDR2 FQNNGV. CDR3 in DNA: TGTGCCAGCAGCTTTACGGAAGAGACCCAGTACTTC. Amino acids: CASSFTEETQYF.

The chain joins TRBV7-6 to TRBJ2-7; 9 positions agree with TRBD1. Germline V lookup: CDR1 SGHVS, CDR2 FNYEAQ. The V and J ends lost 4 bases and 4 bases, in that order; junction bases with no gene match: 8. The CDR3 sequence is 15 residues long. The CDR3 region is CASSSYRGRVYEQYF. The DNA of the CDR3 is TGTGCCAGCAGCTCGTACAGGGGGCGCGTATACGAGCAGTACTTC.

This chain uses TRBV9 with TRBJ2-2; a weak D match, TRBD2 (5 bases). This CDR3 has 16 residues. V lost 0 bases and J 0 bases, leaving 9 bases between the germline ends. The germline V gene encodes CDR1 SGDLS and CDR2 YYNGEE. CDR3 nucleotide sequence: TGTGCCAGCAGCGTAGAGCGAGCGGCGAACACCGGGGAGCTGTTTTTT. This sequence encodes CASSVERAANTGELFF.

The chain joins TRBV9 to TRBJ2-2; D is ambiguous. The CDR3 spans 13 residues. CDR1 is SGDLS, CDR2 YYNGEE, per germline. V lost 3 bases and J lost 2, with 5 bases in between. CDR3 sequence (DNA): TGTGCCAGCAGCGCCCCTAACACCGGGGAGCTGTTTTTT. Its translation: CASSAPNTGELFF.

The V and J genes are TRBV6-5 and TRBJ1-3; D gene unclear. Germline V CDR1 and CDR2: MNHEY, SVGAGI. The CDR3 has 13 residues. V lost 2 bases and J 1 base, leaving 3 bases between the germline ends. CDR3 amino acids: CASSYQSGNTIYF. For the CDR3, the DNA is TGTGCCAGCAGTTACCAATCTGGAAACACCATATATTTT.

This clone was observed once. Germline and junction disagree at one end, which may indicate a read error. V usage is TRBV5-1 and J usage is TRBJ1-1; unclear D gene. This CDR3 has 13 amino acids. Germline loops: CDR1 SGHRS, CDR2 YFSETQ. DNA of the CDR3: TGCGCCACCAGCGATCGGGTGAACACTGAAGCTTTCTTT. This sequence encodes CATSDRVNTEAFF.